One T cell receptor (beta chain) is described in this entry. This clone was recorded only once. The specificity of this receptor is unknown. Base quality data are lacking; no much larger clone is found one base away. The collaborating institutions used their own protocols to collect whole blood in K2EDTA tubes. For TCRbeta analysis, collaborator samples were shipped as frozen whole blood, as isolated PBMCs, or as DNA extracted from either sample type. The immunoSEQ Assay, a bias-controlled multiplex PCR, was used to amplify TCRbeta CDR3 regions from genomic DNA. The study's own analysis went as follows. The number of nucleated cells in each sample was estimated by amplification of reference gene primers within the assay. To quantify the absolute abundance of each unique TCRbeta CDR3 rearrangement, sequence reads were collapsed and filtered. For each sample, productive Simpson clonality was calculated by taking the square root of Simpson's diversity index across productive rearrangements. What TCRdb holds here is the immuneACCESS table cut down to in-frame rearrangements. Part of the clones is not present; checked against another copy, under half of the missing clones reflect an unresolved V gene, and the others are unexplained. The V and J calls and clone size are taken from that table; D and trimming were inferred from the DNA. This sample lists under 300,000 clones; 65% to 85% were detected once. The ten largest clones take up 4% of the sample.

The CDR3 numbers 14 residues from cysteine through phenylalanine. Only the CDR3 portion is preserved as DNA: 42 bases, with reading frame beginning at the first base. In the germline V gene, CDR1 corresponds to MGHDK and CDR2 to SYGVNS. V gives up 5 bases and J gives up 4 bases, and the segment between their germline ends measures 13 bases. These data originate in a study of blood T cell repertoires in COVID-19 (dated by TCRdb to the early 2020s). About the full investigation: Collaborator samples came from the United States, Italy and Spain and covered acute and convalescent phases of COVID-19. Where HLA class I and class II types were available, the types were taken from metadata supplied by the sample provider, not from assay-based typing. Sample metadata almost always included a de-identified subject ID, COVID-19 status, age in years and sex. Subjects who had been exposed to COVID-19, were actively infected with it, or had recovered from it provided the deeply sampled blood TCRbeta repertoires that made up the dataset. Samples were obtained from the ongoing ImmuneRACE study (first 160 participants) and from 1,254 subjects provided by 6 global collaborators. The material from the prospective study consisted of cDNA or gDNA derived from T cells, B-cell-depleted T cells, or PBMCs. The repertoires were made available in a free public database intended to serve as a resource for research on the immune response to SARS-CoV-2.

Broader findings and caveats from the paper: Clinical and demographic metadata were provided uncurated, with the amount varying by source and participant.

The chain is made from TRBV25-1 and TRBJ2-3; a confident D gene designation cannot be given. The sequencing input was peripheral blood. The TCR sequence derives from a middle-aged woman with active or convalescent COVID-19. This receptor has the CDR3 CASSRSGKADTQYF. The DNA sequence is as follows: TGTGCCAGCAGTAGATCAGGCAAAGCAGATACGCAGTATTTT.